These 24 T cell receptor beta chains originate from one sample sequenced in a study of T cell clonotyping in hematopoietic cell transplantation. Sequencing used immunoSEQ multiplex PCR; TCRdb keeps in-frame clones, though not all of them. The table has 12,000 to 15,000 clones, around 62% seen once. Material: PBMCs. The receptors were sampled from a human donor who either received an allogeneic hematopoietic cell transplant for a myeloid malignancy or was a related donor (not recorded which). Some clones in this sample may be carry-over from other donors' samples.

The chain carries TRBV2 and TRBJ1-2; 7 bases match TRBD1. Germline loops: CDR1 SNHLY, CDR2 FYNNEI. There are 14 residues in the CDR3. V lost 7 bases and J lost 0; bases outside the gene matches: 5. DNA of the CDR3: TGTGCCAGCACCATAGACAGGGCTAACTATGGCTACACCTTC. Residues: CASTIDRANYGYTF. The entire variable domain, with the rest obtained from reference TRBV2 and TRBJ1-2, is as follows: EPEVTQTPSHQVTQMGQEVILRCVPISNHLYFYWYRQILGQKVEFLVSFYNNEISEKSEIFDDQFSVERPDGSNFTLKIRSTKLEDSAMYFCASTIDRANYGYTFGSGTRLTVV.

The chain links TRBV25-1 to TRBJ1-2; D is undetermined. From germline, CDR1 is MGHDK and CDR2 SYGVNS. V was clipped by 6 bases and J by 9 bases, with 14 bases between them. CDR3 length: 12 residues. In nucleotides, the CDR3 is TGTGCCAGCAGCCGGTCCGAAGCGAGCTACACCTTC. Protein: CASSRSEASYTF.

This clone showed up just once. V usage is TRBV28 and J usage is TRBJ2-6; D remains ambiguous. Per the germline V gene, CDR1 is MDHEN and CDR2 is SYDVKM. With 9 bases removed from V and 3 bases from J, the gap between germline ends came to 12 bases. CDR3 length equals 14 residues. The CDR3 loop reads CASCAPGGANVLTF. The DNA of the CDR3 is TGTGCCAGTTGTGCCCCAGGTGGGGCCAACGTCCTGACTTTC. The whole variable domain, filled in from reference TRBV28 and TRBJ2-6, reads DVKVTQSSRYLVKRTGEKVFLECVQDMDHENMFWYRQDPGLGLRLIYFSYDVKMKEKGDIPEGYSVSREKKERFSLILESASTNQTSMYLCASCAPGGANVLTFGAGSRLTVL.

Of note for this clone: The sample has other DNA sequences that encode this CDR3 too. CDR3 loop: CASSPRGNGNTEAFF. The CDR3 DNA reads as TGTGCCAGCAGCCCCCGTGGAAACGGGAACACTGAAGCTTTCTTT. The rearrangement uses TRBV9 and TRBJ1-1; D not certain. V lost 4 bases, J lost 1 base, and 14 bases lay in between. This CDR3 comprises 15 residues. Germline V CDR1 and CDR2: SGDLS, YYNGEE.

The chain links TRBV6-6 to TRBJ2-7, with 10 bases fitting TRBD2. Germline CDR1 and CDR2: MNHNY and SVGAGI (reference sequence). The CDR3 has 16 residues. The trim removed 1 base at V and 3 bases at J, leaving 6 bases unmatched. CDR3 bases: TGTGCCAGCAGTTACTTCGAGCGGGGGGGCAACTACGAGCAGTACTTC. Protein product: CASSYFERGGNYEQYF.

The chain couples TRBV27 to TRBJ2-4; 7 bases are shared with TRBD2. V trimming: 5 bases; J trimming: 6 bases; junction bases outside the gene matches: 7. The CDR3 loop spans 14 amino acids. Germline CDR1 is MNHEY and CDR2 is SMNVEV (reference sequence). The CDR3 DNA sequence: TGTGCCAGCAGTAGCCGACTAGCCGGAAACATTCAGTACTTC. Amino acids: CASSSRLAGNIQYF.

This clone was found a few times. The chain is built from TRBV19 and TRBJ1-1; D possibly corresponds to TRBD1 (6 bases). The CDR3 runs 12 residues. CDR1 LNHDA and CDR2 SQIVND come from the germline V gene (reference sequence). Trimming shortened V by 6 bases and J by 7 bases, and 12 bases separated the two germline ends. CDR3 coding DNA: TGTGCCAGTAGCCAACAGGGAATTGAAGCTTTCTTT. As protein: CASSQQGIEAFF.

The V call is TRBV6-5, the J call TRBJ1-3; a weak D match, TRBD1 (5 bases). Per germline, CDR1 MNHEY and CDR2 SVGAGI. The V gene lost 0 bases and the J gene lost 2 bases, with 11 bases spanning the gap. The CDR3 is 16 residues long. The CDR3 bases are TGTGCCAGCAGTTACTCCCCGCCAGGGCCTGGAAACACCATATATTTT. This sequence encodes CASSYSPPGPGNTIYF.

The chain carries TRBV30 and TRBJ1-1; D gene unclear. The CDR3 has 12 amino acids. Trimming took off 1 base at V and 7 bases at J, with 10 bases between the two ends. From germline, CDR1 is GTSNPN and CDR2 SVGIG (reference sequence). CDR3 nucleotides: TGTGCCTGGAGTGCGAGAAGATTTGAAGCTTTCTTT. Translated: CAWSARRFEAFF.

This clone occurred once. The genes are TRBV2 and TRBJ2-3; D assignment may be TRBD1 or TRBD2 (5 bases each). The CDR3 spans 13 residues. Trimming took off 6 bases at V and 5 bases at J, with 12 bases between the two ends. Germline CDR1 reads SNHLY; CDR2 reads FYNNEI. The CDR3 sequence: CASRSAGGDTQYF. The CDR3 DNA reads TGTGCCAGCAGATCCGCTGGGGGAGATACGCAGTATTTT.

CDR3 sequence reads: CASSLSTESTDTQYF. In DNA, the CDR3 is TGTGCCAGCAGCTTATCCACAGAGAGCACAGATACGCAGTATTTT. This chain links TRBV7-9 with TRBJ2-3, with unresolved D. Trimming left V 2 bases short and J 0 bases short, with 9 bases between. The CDR3 length is 15 residues. The germline V gene encodes CDR1 SEHNR and CDR2 FQNEAQ (reference sequence).

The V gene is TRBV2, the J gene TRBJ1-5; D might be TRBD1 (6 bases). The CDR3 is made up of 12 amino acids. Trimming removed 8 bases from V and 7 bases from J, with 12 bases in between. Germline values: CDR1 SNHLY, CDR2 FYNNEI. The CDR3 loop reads CASQQGGQPQHF. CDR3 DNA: TGTGCCAGCCAACAGGGCGGCCAGCCCCAGCATTTT.

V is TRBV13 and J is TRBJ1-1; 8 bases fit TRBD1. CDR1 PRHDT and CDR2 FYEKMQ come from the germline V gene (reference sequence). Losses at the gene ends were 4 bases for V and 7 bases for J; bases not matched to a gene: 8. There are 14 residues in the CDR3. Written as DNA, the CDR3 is TGTGCCAGCAGCTCGACCGGGACAGGCAGTGAAGCTTTCTTT. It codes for CASSSTGTGSEAFF. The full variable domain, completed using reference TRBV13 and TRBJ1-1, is AAGVIQSPRHLIKEKRETATLKCYPIPRHDTVYWYQQGPGQDPQFLISFYEKMQSDKGSIPDRFSAQQFSDYHSELNMSSLELGDSALYFCASSSTGTGSEAFFGQGTRLTVV.

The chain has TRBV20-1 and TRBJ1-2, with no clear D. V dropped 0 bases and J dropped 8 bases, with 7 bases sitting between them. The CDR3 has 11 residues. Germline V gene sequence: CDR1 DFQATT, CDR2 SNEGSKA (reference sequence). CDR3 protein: CSAREMGGYTF. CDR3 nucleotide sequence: TGCAGTGCTAGAGAAATGGGAGGCTACACCTTC.

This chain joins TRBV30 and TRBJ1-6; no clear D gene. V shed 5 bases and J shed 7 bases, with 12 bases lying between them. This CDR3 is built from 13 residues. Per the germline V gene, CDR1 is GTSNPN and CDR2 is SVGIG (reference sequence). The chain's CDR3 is CAWAWEANSPLHF. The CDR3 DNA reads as TGTGCCTGGGCATGGGAGGCCAATTCACCCCTCCACTTT.

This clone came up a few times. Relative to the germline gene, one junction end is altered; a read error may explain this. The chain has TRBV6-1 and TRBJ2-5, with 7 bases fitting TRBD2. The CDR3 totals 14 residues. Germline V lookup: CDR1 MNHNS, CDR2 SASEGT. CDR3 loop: CASSAERGQGTQYF. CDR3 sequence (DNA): TGTGCCAGCAGTGCCGAGCGGGGTCAAGGGACCCAGTACTTC.

The DNA of the CDR3 is TGTGCCAGCAGTGAATCCGGGAGCGAGCAGTACTTC. It codes for CASSESGSEQYF. V gene TRBV25-1 combines with J gene TRBJ2-7; D perhaps matches TRBD2 (6 bases). V lost 1 base, J lost 6 bases, and 7 bases lay in between. Per germline, CDR1 MGHDK and CDR2 SYGVNS. There are 12 residues in the CDR3.

The DNA of the CDR3 is TGCAGCGGGGGGACAGATGGAAATGGCTACACCTTC. Its protein is CSGGTDGNGYTF. The genes are TRBV29-1 and TRBJ1-2; 7 positions match TRBD1. The CDR3 consists of 12 residues. Germline lookup yields CDR1 SQVTM and CDR2 ANQGSEA. V lost 7 bases, J lost 6 bases, and 8 bases stayed unmatched.

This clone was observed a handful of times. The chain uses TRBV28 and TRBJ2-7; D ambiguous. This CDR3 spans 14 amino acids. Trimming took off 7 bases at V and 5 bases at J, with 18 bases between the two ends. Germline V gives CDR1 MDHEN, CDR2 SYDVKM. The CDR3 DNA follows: TGTGCCAGCAACCTAAGTGGGGTTCCCAACGAGCAGTACTTC. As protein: CASNLSGVPNEQYF.

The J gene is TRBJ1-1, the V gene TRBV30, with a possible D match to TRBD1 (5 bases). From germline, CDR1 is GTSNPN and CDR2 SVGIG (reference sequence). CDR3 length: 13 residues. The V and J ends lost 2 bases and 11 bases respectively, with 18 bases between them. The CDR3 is CAWSRVGGGRAFF. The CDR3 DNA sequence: TGTGCCTGGAGTCGGGTGGGGGGAGGGCGGGCTTTCTTT.

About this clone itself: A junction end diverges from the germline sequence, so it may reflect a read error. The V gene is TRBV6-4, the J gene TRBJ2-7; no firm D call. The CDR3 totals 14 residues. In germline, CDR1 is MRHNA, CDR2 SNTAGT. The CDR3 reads CASSDSSALYEQYF. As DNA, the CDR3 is TGCGCCAGCAGTGACTCGAGCGCGCTCTACGAGCAGTACTTC.

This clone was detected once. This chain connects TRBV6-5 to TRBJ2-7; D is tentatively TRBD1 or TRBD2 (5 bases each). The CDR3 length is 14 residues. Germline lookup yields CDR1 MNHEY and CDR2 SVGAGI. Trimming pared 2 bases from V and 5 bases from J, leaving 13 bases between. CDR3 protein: CASSYRRESNEQYF. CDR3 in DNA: TGTGCCAGCAGTTACCGCAGGGAGTCTAACGAGCAGTACTTC.

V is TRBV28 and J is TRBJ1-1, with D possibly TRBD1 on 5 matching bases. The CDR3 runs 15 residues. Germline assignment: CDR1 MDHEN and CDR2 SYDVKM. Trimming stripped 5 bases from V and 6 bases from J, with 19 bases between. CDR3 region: CASSPDRAVWAEAFF. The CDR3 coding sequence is TGTGCCAGCAGTCCCGACAGAGCGGTATGGGCTGAAGCTTTCTTT.

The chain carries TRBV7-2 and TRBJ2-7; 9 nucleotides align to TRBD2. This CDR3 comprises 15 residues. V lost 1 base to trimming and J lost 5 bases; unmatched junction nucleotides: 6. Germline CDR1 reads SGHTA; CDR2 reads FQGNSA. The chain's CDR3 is CASSLDETSGDEQYF. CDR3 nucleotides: TGTGCCAGCAGCTTAGATGAGACTAGCGGCGACGAGCAGTACTTC.